Listed below are T cell receptor beta chains from one sample, sequenced in a study of blood T cell repertoires in COVID-19. Assay: immunoSEQ multiplex PCR; the TCRdb copy retains only in-frame clones and omits some. The table shows 100,000 to 150,000 clones, with 70% to 75% occurring only once. The sequencing input was peripheral blood. The receptors originated from an elderly man with COVID-19, enrolled during active disease. Both conserved end residues are part of each CDR3. D genes are given only for firm matches. Size is stated for part of the rows, as once, few or many counts, or as a class when the clone is expanded.

D	size	V	J	DNA	CDR3
TRBD1	.	TRBV4-1	TRBJ1-3	TGCGCCAGCAAGACGGGACAGACGAACTCTGGAAACACCATATATTTT	CASKTGQTNSGNTIYF
.	once	TRBV7-8	TRBJ2-5	TGTGCCAGCAGCTTAGCGCACTACCAAGAGACCCAGTACTTC	CASSLAHYQETQYF
TRBD1	.	TRBV7-3	TRBJ1-2	TGTGCCAGCAGCTTAACCCACGGACAGGGGGCCCTGTATGGCTACACCTTC	CASSLTHGQGALYGYTF
TRBD1	.	TRBV5-8	TRBJ1-6	TGTGCCAGCAGCTACAGGGGCTCCTATAATTCACCCCTCCACTTT	CASSYRGSYNSPLHF
TRBD1	.	TRBV4-3	TRBJ2-7	TGCGCCAGCAGCCAACAAAGGGACAGCCGGAACTACGAGCAGTACTTC	CASSQQRDSRNYEQYF
TRBD1	.	TRBV27	TRBJ2-7	TGTGCCAGCAGTTTTGGGACAGGGGGCATCAACGAGCAGTACTTC	CASSFGTGGINEQYF
TRBD2	once	TRBV7-9	TRBJ2-3	TGTGCCAGCAGCTTTAGCGGGAGAGCAGATACGCAGTATTTT	CASSFSGRADTQYF
TRBD2	.	TRBV9	TRBJ2-1	TGTGCCAGCAGCGTAGCGGTGGTCGGGGAGGGAGATGAGCAGTTCTTC	CASSVAVVGEGDEQFF
TRBD2	.	TRBV11-2	TRBJ2-7	TGTGCCAGCAGCTTAGATTTGGCGGGAGAGGTGGGGCAGTACTTC	CASSLDLAGEVGQYF
.	.	TRBV2	TRBJ2-1	TGTGCCAGCAGCGCCCAGTCTTACAATGAGCAGTTCTTC	CASSAQSYNEQFF
TRBD2	.	TRBV5-5	TRBJ2-3	TGTGCCAGCAGCTTGGCCTGGAGGGGACTAGCAACCATGGATACGCAGTATTTT	CASSLAWRGLATMDTQYF
TRBD1	once	TRBV6-1	TRBJ1-6	TGTGCCAGCAGTGACGGGACAGGGAATTCACCCCTCCACTTT	CASSDGTGNSPLHF
TRBD2	.	TRBV29-1	TRBJ2-7	TGCAGCGGCGGTACCGGACTAGATTTAAACGAGCAGTACTTC	CSGGTGLDLNEQYF
TRBD2	once	TRBV15	TRBJ2-3	TGTGCCACCAAACCGATTAGCGGGAGCTCAGATACGCAGTATTTT	CATKPISGSSDTQYF
TRBD1	.	TRBV30	TRBJ1-2	TGTGCCTGGCAACAGGGGGGACGGGGCTACACCTTC	CAWQQGGRGYTF
.	.	TRBV7-9	TRBJ2-4	TGTGCCAGCAGCTTAGGTCAGCGGAACATTCAGTACTTC	CASSLGQRNIQYF
TRBD2	few	TRBV10-3	TRBJ2-1	TGTGCCATCAGTGAGTCTTTAGCGGGGTACAATGAGCAGTTCTTC	CAISESLAGYNEQFF